This T cell receptor (beta chain) was obtained from a study of PD-L1 blockade in urothelial cancer. CDR1 SQVTM and CDR2 ANQGSEA come from the germline V gene. The ends were cut back, 6 bases at V and 5 bases at J, with 10 bases in the middle. This CDR3 is built from 11 residues. Measured with immunoSEQ multiplex PCR; TCRdb has only the in-frame clones, and not every one. The repertoire holds about 30,000 clones, with around 87% as singletons. The sequence came from a man aged 45-60 years with urothelial cancer. The sequenced sample was PBMCs, obtained around atezolizumab (anti-PD-L1) treatment. V and J are TRBV29-1 and TRBJ2-5; D uncertain. The CDR3 spells CSVVHGETQYF. CDR3 in DNA: TGCAGCGTCGTCCACGGGGAGACCCAGTACTTC.